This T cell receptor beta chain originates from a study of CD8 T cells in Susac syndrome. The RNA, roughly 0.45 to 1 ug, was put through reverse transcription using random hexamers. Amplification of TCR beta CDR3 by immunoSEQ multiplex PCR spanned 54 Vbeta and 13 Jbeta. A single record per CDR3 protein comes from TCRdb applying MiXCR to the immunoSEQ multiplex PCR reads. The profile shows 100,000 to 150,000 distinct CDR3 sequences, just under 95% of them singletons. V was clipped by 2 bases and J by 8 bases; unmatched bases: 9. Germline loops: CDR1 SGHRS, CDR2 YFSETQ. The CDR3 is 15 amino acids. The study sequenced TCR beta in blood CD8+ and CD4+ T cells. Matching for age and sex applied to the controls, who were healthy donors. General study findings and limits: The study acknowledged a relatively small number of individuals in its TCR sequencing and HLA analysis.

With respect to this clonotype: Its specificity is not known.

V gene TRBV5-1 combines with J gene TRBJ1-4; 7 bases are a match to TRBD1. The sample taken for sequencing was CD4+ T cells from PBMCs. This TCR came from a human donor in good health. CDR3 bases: TGCGCCAGCAGCTTACAGGGGACACCGGGGGAAAAACTGTTTTTT. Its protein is CASSLQGTPGEKLFF.